This T cell receptor (beta chain) was captured by sequencing in a study of cytomegalovirus exposure and HLA in healthy donors. Overall study findings and caveats: TRBV6-2, TRBV6-3 and some other V segments were excluded as indistinguishable.

It was with 60 Vbeta and 13 Jbeta primers that the PCR ran. Sequencing used immunoSEQ multiplex PCR; TCRdb keeps in-frame clones, though not all of them. The table records under 200,000 clones, about 71% of them present only once. Turning to this clone: Its antigen is as yet unknown.

CDR3 size: 13 residues. Per the germline V gene, CDR1 is MNHNS and CDR2 is SASEGT. V was trimmed by 4 bases and J by 5 bases, leaving 11 bases between them. The rearrangement links TRBV6-1 to TRBJ1-1, with D possibly matching TRBD1 (6 bases). This TCR came from a woman between 25 and 40 years old in good health and CMV-seronegative. The sequenced sample was PBMCs. DNA of the CDR3: TGTGCCAGCAGTGGACAGGAAGGGACTGAAGCTTTCTTT. Amino acids: CASSGQEGTEAFF.